This T cell receptor beta chain appears in the sequencing data of a study of blood T cell repertoires in COVID-19. The wider study: In each case, the material was cDNA or gDNA derived from T cells, B-cell-depleted T cells, or PBMCs.

In the original workflow: Scientists estimated how many nucleated cells there were by amplifying reference gene primers. Assay: immunoSEQ multiplex PCR; the TCRdb copy retains only in-frame clones and omits some. V, J and clone size reflect that table, while D and trimming were determined from the DNA. The table includes roughly 110,000 clones, about 91% detected once. This CDR3 region has 15 residues. Trimming stripped 1 base from V and 5 bases from J, with 12 bases between. Germline V lookup: CDR1 SGHTA, CDR2 FQGNSA. Sequences were obtained from peripheral blood. This chain connects TRBV7-2 to TRBJ2-1, with a possible D match to TRBD2 (6 bases). This clonotype was obtained from a man in his fifties with active or convalescent COVID-19. The chain's CDR3 is CASSLVQRAHNEQFF. CDR3 in DNA: TGTGCCAGCAGCTTAGTCCAGCGGGCGCACAATGAGCAGTTCTTC.